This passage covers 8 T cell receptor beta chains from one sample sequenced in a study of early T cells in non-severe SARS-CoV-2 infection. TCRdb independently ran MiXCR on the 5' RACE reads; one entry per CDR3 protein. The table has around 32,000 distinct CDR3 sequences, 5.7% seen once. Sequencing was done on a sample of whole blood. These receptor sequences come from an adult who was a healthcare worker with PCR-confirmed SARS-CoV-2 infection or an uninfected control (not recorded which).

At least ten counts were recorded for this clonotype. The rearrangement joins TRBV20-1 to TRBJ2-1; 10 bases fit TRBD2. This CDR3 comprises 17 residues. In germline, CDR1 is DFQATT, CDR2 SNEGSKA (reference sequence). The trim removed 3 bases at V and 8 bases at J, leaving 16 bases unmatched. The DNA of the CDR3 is TGCAGTGCTAGTGGGTCTCTAGCGGGGGCCCTCGTACATGAGCAGTTCTTC. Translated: CSASGSLAGALVHEQFF.

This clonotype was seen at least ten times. CDR3 loop: CASSGTGHTEAFF. In nucleotides, the CDR3 is TGCGCCAGCAGCGGGACAGGGCACACTGAAGCTTTCTTT. The chain employs TRBV10-1 and TRBJ1-1; TRBD1 matches at 9 bases. Germline values: CDR1 WNHNN, CDR2 SYGVQD (reference sequence). V was pared by 6 bases and J by 3 bases, with 2 bases of the junction left unmatched. The CDR3 is 13 amino acids.

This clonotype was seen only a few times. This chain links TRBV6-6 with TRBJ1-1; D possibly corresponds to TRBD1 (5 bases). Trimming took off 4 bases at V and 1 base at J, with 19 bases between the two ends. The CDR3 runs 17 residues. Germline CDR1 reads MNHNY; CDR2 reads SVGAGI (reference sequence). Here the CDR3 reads CASSSAKLGEENTEAFF. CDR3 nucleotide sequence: TGTGCCAGCAGTTCCGCGAAGTTGGGGGAAGAGAACACTGAAGCTTTCTTT.

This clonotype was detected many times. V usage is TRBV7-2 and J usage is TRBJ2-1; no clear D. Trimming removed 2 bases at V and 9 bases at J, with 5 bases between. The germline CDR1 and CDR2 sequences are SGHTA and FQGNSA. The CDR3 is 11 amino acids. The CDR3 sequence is CASSLMGEQFF. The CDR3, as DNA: TGTGCCAGCAGCTTAATGGGTGAGCAGTTCTTC. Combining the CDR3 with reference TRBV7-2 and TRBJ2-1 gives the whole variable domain GAGVSQSPSNKVTEKGKDVELRCDPISGHTALYWYRQSLGQGLEFLIYFQGNSAPDKSGLPSDRFSAERTGGSVSTLTIQRTQQEDSAVYLCASSLMGEQFFGPGTRLTVL.

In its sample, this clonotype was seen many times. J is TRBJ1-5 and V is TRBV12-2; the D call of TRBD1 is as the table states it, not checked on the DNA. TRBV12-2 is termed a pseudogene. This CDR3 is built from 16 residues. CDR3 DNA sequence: TGTGCAAGTCGCTTAGCCGGGGACAGGGGAGCGGAGCCCCAGCATTTT. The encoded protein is CASRLAGDRGAEPQHF.

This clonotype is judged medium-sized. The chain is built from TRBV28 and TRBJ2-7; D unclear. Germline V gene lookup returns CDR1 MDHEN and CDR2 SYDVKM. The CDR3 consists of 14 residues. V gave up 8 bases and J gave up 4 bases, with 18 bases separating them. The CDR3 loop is CASSLMPPSYEQYF. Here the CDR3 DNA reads TGTGCCAGCTCATTAATGCCGCCTAGTTACGAGCAGTACTTC.

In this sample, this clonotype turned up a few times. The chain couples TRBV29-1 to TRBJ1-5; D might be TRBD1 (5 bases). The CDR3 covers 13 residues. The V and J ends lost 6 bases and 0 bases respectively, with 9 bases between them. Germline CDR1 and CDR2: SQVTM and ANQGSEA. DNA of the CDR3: TGCAGCGTCCTACAGGATAGCAATCAGCCCCAGCATTTT. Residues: CSVLQDSNQPQHF. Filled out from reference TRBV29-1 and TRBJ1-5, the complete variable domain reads SAVISQKPSRDICQRGTSLTIQCQVDSQVTMMFWYRQQPGQSLTLIATANQGSEATYESGFVIDKFPISRPNLTFSTLTVSNMSPEDSSIYLCSVLQDSNQPQHFGDGTRLSIL.

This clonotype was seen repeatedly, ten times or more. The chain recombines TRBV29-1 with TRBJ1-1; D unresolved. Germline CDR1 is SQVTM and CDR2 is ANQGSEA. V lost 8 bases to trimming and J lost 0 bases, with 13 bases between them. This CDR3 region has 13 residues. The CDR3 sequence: CSTVAGLNTEAFF. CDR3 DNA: TGCAGCACTGTGGCGGGGTTGAACACTGAAGCTTTCTTT. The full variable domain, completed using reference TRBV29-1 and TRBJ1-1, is SAVISQKPSRDICQRGTSLTIQCQVDSQVTMMFWYRQQPGQSLTLIATANQGSEATYESGFVIDKFPISRPNLTFSTLTVSNMSPEDSSIYLCSTVAGLNTEAFFGQGTRLTVV.